This T cell receptor beta chain was profiled in a study of PD-L1 blockade in urothelial cancer. Overall study context: Specimens of blood held a median count of about 150,000 T cells.

Method: immunoSEQ multiplex PCR; TCRdb's copy keeps in-frame clones and lacks some. The repertoire holds about 110,000 clones, with around 93% as singletons. The CDR3 length is 15 residues. Germline values: CDR1 SGHTA, CDR2 FQGTGA. V gave up 5 bases and J gave up 5 bases, with 18 bases separating them. Specified time point: peripheral blood 6 weeks after treatment start. The patients had locally advanced or metastatic urothelial carcinoma. The material was PBMCs, obtained around atezolizumab (anti-PD-L1) treatment. The chain is built from TRBV7-3 and TRBJ2-5, with a weak D call TRBD2 (5 bases). This sequence originates from a man in his sixties with urothelial cancer. Here the CDR3 reads CASSPIGRAQETQYF. DNA for the CDR3: TGTGCCAGCAGCCCGATTGGGCGGGCGCAGGAGACCCAGTACTTC. Variable domain in full (rest from reference TRBV7-3 and TRBJ2-5): GAGVSQTPSNKVTEKGKYVELRCDPISGHTALYWYRQSLGQGPEFLIYFQGTGAADDSGLPNDRFFAVRPEGSVSTLKIQRTERGDSAVYLCASSPIGRAQETQYFGPGTRLLVL.